These T cell receptor beta chains were read from a single sample in a study of blood T cell repertoires in COVID-19. Sequencing used immunoSEQ multiplex PCR; TCRdb keeps in-frame clones, though not all of them. The sample has over 55,000 clones; roughly 79% are singletons. Source material: peripheral blood. These receptors were obtained from a human donor in a cohort sampled during active COVID-19. Both conserved end residues are part of each CDR3. A D gene is named only where the DNA matches it firmly. A clone size is listed for some rows: how often the clone was seen (once, few, many), or a class if it is expanded.

TRBJ2-2	TRBV5-1	.	.	TGCGCCAGCAGCTTGGTGGACAGAAACACCGGGGAGCTGTTTTTT	CASSLVDRNTGELFF
TRBJ2-7	TRBV21-1	.	.	TGTGCCAGCAGCAAAGCTCAGGGGCTAAGCTCCTACGAGCAGTACTTC	CASSKAQGLSSYEQYF
TRBJ1-1	TRBV5-6	.	few	TGTGCCAGCAGCTTGGTCGGGTTGAACACTGAAGCTTTCTTT	CASSLVGLNTEAFF
TRBJ2-1	TRBV21-1	.	.	TGTGCCAGCAGCAAAAAGGGGTGGCGTCAGAGCTATTACAATGAGCAGTTCTTC	CASSKKGWRQSYYNEQFF
TRBJ1-4	TRBV28	.	.	TGTGCCAGCAGTTTAGGGGGACTTTTTGCCCGGGGAAAACTGTTTTTT	CASSLGGLFARGKLFF
TRBJ1-1	TRBV6-2/TRBV6-3	.	.	TGTGCCAGCAGTTTCTCAGGGGATCGTACTGAAGCTTTCTTT	CASSFSGDRTEAFF
TRBJ2-7	TRBV13	.	.	TGTGCCAGCAGCTTAGGGGCGGACAGCGGATACGAGCAGTACTTC	CASSLGADSGYEQYF
TRBJ2-2	TRBV19	.	.	TGTGCCAGTACCCGGGAAGACTTGAACACCGGGGAGCTGTTTTTT	CASTREDLNTGELFF
TRBJ1-6	TRBV7-9	.	.	TGTGCCAGCAGCCACATAACAGGGTATAATTCACCCCTCCACTTT	CASSHITGYNSPLHF
TRBJ2-3	TRBV10-3	.	few	TGTGCCATCAGGTCCCCGGACTATACGCAGTATTTT	CAIRSPDYTQYF
TRBJ1-6	TRBV5-1	TRBD1	.	TGCGCCAGCAGCTTGGACGGACAGGGGAATTCACCCCTCCACTTT	CASSLDGQGNSPLHF
TRBJ2-5	TRBV3-1/TRBV3-2	TRBD1	.	TGTGCCAGCAGCCATGATCGGGGACAGAGGAGTAAAGAGACCCAGTACTTC	CASSHDRGQRSKETQYF
TRBJ2-3	TRBV15	TRBD2	.	TGTGCCACCAGCAGAGATCAGGGACTAGCGGGACGGGCAGATACGCAGTATTTT	CATSRDQGLAGRADTQYF
TRBJ1-1	TRBV10-2	.	.	TGCGCCAGCAGCGACCCGGGACCGCCGGGGGTATGGACTGAAGCTTTCTTT	CASSDPGPPGVWTEAFF
TRBJ2-6	TRBV7-2	TRBD1	.	TGTGCCAGCAGCAGGACAGGGGTTACTGGGGCCAACGTCCTGACTTTC	CASSRTGVTGANVLTF
TRBJ1-6	TRBV25-1	.	once	TGTGCCAGCAAAATAGGAGGGGCAGATAATTCACCCCTCCACTTT	CASKIGGADNSPLHF
TRBJ1-2	TRBV19	.	.	TGTGCCAGTAGTGCCCAGGCCTGGGGCTACACCTTC	CASSAQAWGYTF
TRBJ2-6	TRBV5-4	.	.	TGTGCCAGCAGCGCCAGCGCGGGTACTGGGGCCAACGTCCTGACTTTC	CASSASAGTGANVLTF
TRBJ2-7	TRBV6-4	.	.	TGTGCCAGCACTGGGAGGTATTTTCAGGAGCAGTACTTC	CASTGRYFQEQYF
TRBJ2-1	TRBV27	.	.	TGTGCCAGCTCATGGCGTAGCGGCAATGAGCAGTTCTTC	CASSWRSGNEQFF
TRBJ1-2	TRBV6-5	.	.	TGTGCCAGCAGTTTTACAGGGCGAAATAACTATGGCTACACCTTC	CASSFTGRNNYGYTF
TRBJ2-1	TRBV11-2	TRBD2	once	TGTGCCAGCAGCTTAGGAAGCGGGGGTTACAATGAGCAGTTCTTC	CASSLGSGGYNEQFF
TRBJ1-2	TRBV30	.	once	TGTGCCTGGAGTGCCGTTCACTATGGCTACACCTTC	CAWSAVHYGYTF
TRBJ2-2	TRBV7-9	TRBD2	many	TGTGCCAGCAGGGAAGCGGGAGCCACCGGGGAGCTGTTTTTT	CASREAGATGELFF
TRBJ2-3	TRBV12-5	.	.	TGTGCTAGTGGACGACAGCAGACCACAGATACGCAGTATTTT	CASGRQQTTDTQYF
TRBJ1-1	TRBV7-2	TRBD1	.	TGTGCCAGCAGCTCCCGGACAGGGCGATTTGACACTGAAGCTTTCTTT	CASSSRTGRFDTEAFF
TRBJ2-1	TRBV2	TRBD1	.	TGTGCCAGCAGTACCGGGACAGGGGCCGGGTTCTTC	CASSTGTGAGFF
TRBJ1-3	TRBV19	TRBD1	.	TGTGCCACCGAGGGACAGATGGGAAACACCATATATTTT	CATEGQMGNTIYF
TRBJ1-1	TRBV19	TRBD1	.	TGTGCCAGTAGTGCCGCAGGGACAGCGAGAACTGAAGCTTTCTTT	CASSAAGTARTEAFF
TRBJ2-3	TRBV27	TRBD1	few	TGTGCCAGCAGTTTACGCACAGGGGTTACGCAGTATTTT	CASSLRTGVTQYF
TRBJ1-1	TRBV28	.	.	TGTGCCAGCAGTTTATCACAGGGTTGGGCTTTCTTT	CASSLSQGWAFF
TRBJ2-1	TRBV2	TRBD2	.	TGTGCCAGCACCCTCGGGACTAGCGGTTACAATGAGCAGTTCTTC	CASTLGTSGYNEQFF
TRBJ2-1	TRBV7-6	.	.	TGTGCCAGCAGCTTCGGCGGGATGACTAGCTACAATGAGCAGTTCTTC	CASSFGGMTSYNEQFF
TRBJ1-5	TRBV28	.	.	TGTGCCAGCAGTTTATACGGGTCAACAGGCCAGCCCCAGCATTTT	CASSLYGSTGQPQHF
TRBJ2-3	TRBV2	.	.	TGTGCCAGCAGAGCGGTGCCTGTAGCAGATACGCAGTATTTT	CASRAVPVADTQYF
TRBJ1-4	TRBV6-5	.	.	TGTGCCAGCAGTTACGGACCGGGGAAGGGAAAACTGTTTTTT	CASSYGPGKGKLFF
TRBJ2-5	TRBV5-6	.	many	TGTGCCAGCAGCTTCCGGGGAGAGACCCAGTACTTC	CASSFRGETQYF
TRBJ1-5	TRBV25-1	.	.	TGTGCCAGCAGTGAACACGGTGGCAATCAGCCCCAGCATTTT	CASSEHGGNQPQHF
TRBJ2-3	TRBV18	TRBD2	.	TGTGCCAGCTCGCCCAGATCAACTAGCGGCACAGATACGCAGTATTTT	CASSPRSTSGTDTQYF
TRBJ2-3	TRBV11-2	TRBD2	.	TGTGCCAGCAGCTTTAGCGGGAACCCTGGCACAGATACGCAGTATTTT	CASSFSGNPGTDTQYF
TRBJ1-3	TRBV28	.	few	TGTGCCAGCAGTTTCGGCTCTGGAAACACCATATATTTT	CASSFGSGNTIYF
TRBJ1-2	TRBV9	.	.	TGTGCCAGCAGCGTCAACCTCAGGACAGAATCCTATGGCTACACCTTC	CASSVNLRTESYGYTF
TRBJ2-2	TRBV4-2	TRBD1	.	TGTGCCAGCAGCCCCGGGACAGTGAACACCGGGGAGCTGTTTTTT	CASSPGTVNTGELFF
TRBJ2-7	TRBV4-1	.	few	TGCGCCAGCAGCCAAGAACGTGCAGGCTACGAGCAGTACTTC	CASSQERAGYEQYF
TRBJ2-2	TRBV7-2	.	.	TGTGCCAGCAGCCCTCGCGGGGATATCGGCGGGGAGCTGTTTTTT	CASSPRGDIGGELFF
TRBJ2-3	TRBV5-6	.	once	TGTGCCAGCAGCTTGGAGATAGGGGCTAGCACAGATACGCAGTATTTT	CASSLEIGASTDTQYF
TRBJ2-1	TRBV9	.	.	TGTGCCAGCAGCGTCGGGGGGCTCTCCTACAATGAGCAGTTCTTC	CASSVGGLSYNEQFF
TRBJ1-6	TRBV7-2	TRBD1	.	TGTGCCAGCAGCTTGGGACAGGCAAAACGGTCACCCCTCCACTTT	CASSLGQAKRSPLHF
TRBJ1-1	TRBV5-1	.	.	TGCGCCAGCAGCTTGGGGCAGGGTTTAAGTGAAGCTTTCTTT	CASSLGQGLSEAFF
TRBJ2-7	TRBV6-5	TRBD1	few	TGTGCCAGCAGTCAGCCGGGACAGGGGGTCGACGAGCAGTACTTC	CASSQPGQGVDEQYF
TRBJ1-3	TRBV9	.	.	TGTGCCAGCAGCGCTACTCCTGGAAACACCATATATTTT	CASSATPGNTIYF
TRBJ2-3	TRBV7-8	.	.	TGTGCCAGCAGCTCTGGCCGCACGCCGATCACAGATACGCAGTATTTT	CASSSGRTPITDTQYF
TRBJ1-1	TRBV29-1	.	.	TGCAGCGTTGAAGGGGAGCGGGTGAAGAACACTGAAGCTTTCTTT	CSVEGERVKNTEAFF